This T cell receptor (beta chain) was documented in a study of high-grade serous ovarian cancer treatment subgroups. Study-wide context: Each sample yielded on average roughly 8,200 unique TCR beta rearrangements from some 14,000 reads. Study findings and constraints: Only CDR3 was analyzed; CDR1 and CDR2 were not. Repertoire similarity ranged roughly 0.11 to 0.85 between tumors of one patient.

Tumor tissue was taken before any definitive surgery or chemotherapy was given. As regards this clone: Antigen unknown.

CDR3 length: 14 residues. CDR1 is MGHDK, CDR2 SYGVNS, per germline. V gave up 5 bases and J gave up 5 bases; unmatched junction bases: 6. Assay: immunoSEQ multiplex PCR; the TCRdb copy retains only in-frame clones and omits some. Among around 9,000 clones listed, 75% to 90% were seen once. This clonotype was sampled from a human donor with high-grade serous ovarian cancer. Source material: tumor tissue. The V call is TRBV25-1, the J call TRBJ2-5, with 9 bases identical to TRBD2. CDR3 bases: TGTGCCAGCAGTAAGGGACTAGCAACGGAGACCCAGTACTTC. Translated, it gives CASSKGLATETQYF.